This T cell receptor beta chain was captured in a study of CD8 T cells in Susac syndrome. TEMRA cells were FACS-enriched, while CD8+ and CD4+ T cells were negatively isolated. CDR1 is LNHNV and CDR2 is YYDKDF in the germline V gene (reference sequence). Trimming stripped 0 bases from V and 4 bases from J, with 6 bases between. The CDR3 is 14 amino acids. After extraction with the RNeasy kit, 0.5 to 1 ug of the RNA was reverse transcribed using random hexamers. TCRdb reprocessed the immunoSEQ multiplex PCR reads via MiXCR and lists one record per CDR3 protein. The sample includes hundreds of thousands of distinct CDR3 sequences, 96% of them seen just once.

The J gene is TRBJ2-2, the V gene TRBV15; D is unresolved. The sample comprised CD4+ T cells from PBMCs. This TCR was sampled from a human donor with Susac syndrome. This chain's CDR3 is CATSRDRLTGELFF. The CDR3 DNA sequence: TGTGCCACCAGCAGAGATCGGCTCACCGGGGAGCTGTTTTTT.